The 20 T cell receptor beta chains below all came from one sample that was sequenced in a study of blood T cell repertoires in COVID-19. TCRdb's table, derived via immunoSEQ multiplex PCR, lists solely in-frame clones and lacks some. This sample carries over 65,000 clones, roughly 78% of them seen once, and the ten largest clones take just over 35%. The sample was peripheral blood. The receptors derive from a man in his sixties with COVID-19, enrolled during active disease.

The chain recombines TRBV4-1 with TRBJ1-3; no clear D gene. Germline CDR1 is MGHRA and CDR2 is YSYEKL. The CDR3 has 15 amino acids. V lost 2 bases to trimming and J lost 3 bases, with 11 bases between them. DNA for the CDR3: TGCGCCAGCAGCCAAAGGGAGGCAGGTGGAAACACCATATATTTT. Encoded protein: CASSQREAGGNTIYF.

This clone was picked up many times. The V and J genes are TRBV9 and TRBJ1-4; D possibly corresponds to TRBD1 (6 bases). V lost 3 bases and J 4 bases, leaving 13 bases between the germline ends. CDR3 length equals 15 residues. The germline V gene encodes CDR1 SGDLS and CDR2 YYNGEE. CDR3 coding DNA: TGTGCCAGCAGCGCAGATACAGGGAATAATGAAAAACTGTTTTTT. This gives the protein CASSADTGNNEKLFF.

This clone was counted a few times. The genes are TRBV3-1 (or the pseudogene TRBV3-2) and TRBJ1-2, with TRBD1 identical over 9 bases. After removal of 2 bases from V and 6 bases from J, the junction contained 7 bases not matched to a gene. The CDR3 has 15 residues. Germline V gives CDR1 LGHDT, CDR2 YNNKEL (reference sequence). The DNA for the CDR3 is TGTGCCAGCAGCCAAAGAACGGGACAGGGAAATGGCTACACCTTC. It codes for CASSQRTGQGNGYTF.

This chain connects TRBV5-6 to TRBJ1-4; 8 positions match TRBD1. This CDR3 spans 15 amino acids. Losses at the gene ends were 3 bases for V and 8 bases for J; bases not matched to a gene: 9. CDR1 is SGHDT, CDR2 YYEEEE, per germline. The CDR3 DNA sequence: TGTGCCAGCAGCTACCCGGGCGGGACAGGAGAAAAACTGTTTTTT. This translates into CASSYPGGTGEKLFF.

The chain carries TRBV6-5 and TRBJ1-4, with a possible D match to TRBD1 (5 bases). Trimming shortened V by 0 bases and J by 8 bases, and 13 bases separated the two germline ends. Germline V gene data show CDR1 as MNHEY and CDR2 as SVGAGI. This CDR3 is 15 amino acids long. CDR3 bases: TGTGCCAGCAGTTACTCAGGGGCGCCCCCCGAAAAACTGTTTTTT. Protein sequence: CASSYSGAPPEKLFF.

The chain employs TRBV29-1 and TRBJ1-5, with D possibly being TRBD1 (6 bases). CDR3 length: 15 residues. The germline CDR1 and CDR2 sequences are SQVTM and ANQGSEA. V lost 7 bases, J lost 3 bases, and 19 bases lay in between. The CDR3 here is CSAKFAGAPNQPQHF. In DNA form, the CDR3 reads TGCAGCGCTAAGTTCGCAGGGGCACCCAATCAGCCCCAGCATTTT.

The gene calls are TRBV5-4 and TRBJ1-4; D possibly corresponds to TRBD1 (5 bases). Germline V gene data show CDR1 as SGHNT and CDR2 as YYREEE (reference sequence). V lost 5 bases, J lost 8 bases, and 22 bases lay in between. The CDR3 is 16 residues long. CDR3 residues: CASSRPDIGGVEKLFF. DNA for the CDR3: TGTGCCAGCAGTCGACCGGACATCGGGGGAGTAGAAAAACTGTTTTTT.

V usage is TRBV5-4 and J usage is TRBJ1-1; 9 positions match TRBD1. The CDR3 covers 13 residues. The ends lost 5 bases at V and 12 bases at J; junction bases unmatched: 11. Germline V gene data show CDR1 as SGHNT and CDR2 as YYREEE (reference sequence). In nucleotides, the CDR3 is TGTGCCAGCAGTTCCCCCGGGACAGGGAAAACTTTCTTT. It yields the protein CASSSPGTGKTFF.

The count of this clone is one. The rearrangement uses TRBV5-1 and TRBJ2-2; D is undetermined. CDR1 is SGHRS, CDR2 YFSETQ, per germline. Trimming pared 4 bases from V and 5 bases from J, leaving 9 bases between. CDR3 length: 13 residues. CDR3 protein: CASSPYRTGELFF. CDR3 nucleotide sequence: TGCGCCAGCAGCCCCTATCGGACCGGGGAGCTGTTTTTT.

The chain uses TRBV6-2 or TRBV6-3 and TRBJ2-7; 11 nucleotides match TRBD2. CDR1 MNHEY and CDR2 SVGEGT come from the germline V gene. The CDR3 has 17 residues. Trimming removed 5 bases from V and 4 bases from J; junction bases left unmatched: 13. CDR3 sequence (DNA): TGTGCCAGCAGTCCGGCGGTAGCGGGAGGGAGTATTTACGAGCAGTACTTC. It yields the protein CASSPAVAGGSIYEQYF.

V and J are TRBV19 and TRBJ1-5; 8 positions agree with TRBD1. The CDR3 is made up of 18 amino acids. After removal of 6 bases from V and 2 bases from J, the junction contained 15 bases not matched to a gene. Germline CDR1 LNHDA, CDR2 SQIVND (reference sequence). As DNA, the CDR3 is TGTGCCAGTAGCACACTATCTCGGACAGGGAAAGGCAATCAGCCCCAGCATTTT. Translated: CASSTLSRTGKGNQPQHF. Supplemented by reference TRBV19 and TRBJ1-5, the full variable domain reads DGGITQSPKYLFRKEGQNVTLSCEQNLNHDAMYWYRQDPGQGLRLIYYSQIVNDFQKGDIAEGYSVSREKKESFPLTVTSAQKNPTAFYLCASSTLSRTGKGNQPQHFGDGTRLSIL.

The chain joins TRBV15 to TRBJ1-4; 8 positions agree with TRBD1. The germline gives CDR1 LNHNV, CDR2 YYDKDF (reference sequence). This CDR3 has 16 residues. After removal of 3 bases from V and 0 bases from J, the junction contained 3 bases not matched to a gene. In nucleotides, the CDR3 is TGTGCCACCAGCAGCCCAGGGGGCACAACTAATGAAAAACTGTTTTTT. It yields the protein CATSSPGGTTNEKLFF.

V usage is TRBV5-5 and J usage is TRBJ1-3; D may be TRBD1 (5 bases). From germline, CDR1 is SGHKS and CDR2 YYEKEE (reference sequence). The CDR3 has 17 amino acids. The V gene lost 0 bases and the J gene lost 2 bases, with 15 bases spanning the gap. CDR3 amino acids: CASSLDGRVRAGNTIYF. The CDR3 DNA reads TGTGCCAGCAGCTTGGATGGCAGGGTAAGGGCTGGAAACACCATATATTTT. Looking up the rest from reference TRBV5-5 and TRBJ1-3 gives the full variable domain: DAGVTQSPTHLIKTRGQQVTLRCSPISGHKSVSWYQQVLGQGPQFIFQYYEKEERGRGNFPDRFSARQFPNYSSELNVNALLLGDSALYLCASSLDGRVRAGNTIYFGEGSWLTVV.

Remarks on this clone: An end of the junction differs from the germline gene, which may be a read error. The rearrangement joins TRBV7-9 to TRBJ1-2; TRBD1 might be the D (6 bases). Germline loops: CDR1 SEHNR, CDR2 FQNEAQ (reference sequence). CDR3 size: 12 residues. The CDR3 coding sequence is TGTGCCAGCACCTTACAGGGCTATGGCTACACCTTC. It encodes CASTLQGYGYTF. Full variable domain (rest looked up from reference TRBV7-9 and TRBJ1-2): DTGVSQNPRHKITKRGQNVTFRCDPISEHNRLYWYRQTLGQGPEFLTYFQNEAQLEKSRLLSDRFSAERPKGSFSTLEIQRTEQGDSAMYLCASTLQGYGYTFGSGTRLTVV.

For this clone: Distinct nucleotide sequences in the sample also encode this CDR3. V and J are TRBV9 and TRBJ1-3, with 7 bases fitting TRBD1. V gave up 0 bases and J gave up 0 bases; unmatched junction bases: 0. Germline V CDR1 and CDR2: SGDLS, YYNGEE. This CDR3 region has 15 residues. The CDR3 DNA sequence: TGTGCCAGCAGCGTAGGACAGGGCTCTGGAAACACCATATATTTT. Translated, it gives CASSVGQGSGNTIYF.

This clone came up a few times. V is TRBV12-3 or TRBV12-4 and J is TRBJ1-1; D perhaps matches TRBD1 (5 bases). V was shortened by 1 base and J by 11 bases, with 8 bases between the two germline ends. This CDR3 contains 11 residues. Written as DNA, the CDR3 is TGTGCCAGCAGTTTAGAGGGGTTCGCTTTCTTT. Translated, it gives CASSLEGFAFF.

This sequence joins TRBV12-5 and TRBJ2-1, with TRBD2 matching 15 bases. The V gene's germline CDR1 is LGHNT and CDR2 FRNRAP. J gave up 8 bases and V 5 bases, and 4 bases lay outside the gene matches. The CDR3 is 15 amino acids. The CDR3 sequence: CASGPGLAGGDEQFF. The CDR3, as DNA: TGTGCTAGTGGTCCGGGACTAGCGGGAGGCGATGAGCAGTTCTTC.

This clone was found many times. The CDR3 sequence is CASSYSRAGDEKLFF. The CDR3 nucleotides are TGTGCCAGCAGTTATTCGAGGGCGGGGGATGAAAAACTGTTTTTT. V and J are TRBV6-5 and TRBJ1-4, with D perhaps matching TRBD1 (5 bases). V was shortened by 3 bases and J by 6 bases, with 14 bases between the two germline ends. In germline, CDR1 is MNHEY, CDR2 SVGAGI. This CDR3 is 15 amino acids long.

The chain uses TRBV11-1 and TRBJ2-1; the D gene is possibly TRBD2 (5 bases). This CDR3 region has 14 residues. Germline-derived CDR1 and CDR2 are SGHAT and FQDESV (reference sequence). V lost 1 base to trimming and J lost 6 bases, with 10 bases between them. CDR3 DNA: TGTGCCAGCAGCTTAGGAGGCGAGGGCAATGAGCAGTTCTTC. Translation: CASSLGGEGNEQFF.

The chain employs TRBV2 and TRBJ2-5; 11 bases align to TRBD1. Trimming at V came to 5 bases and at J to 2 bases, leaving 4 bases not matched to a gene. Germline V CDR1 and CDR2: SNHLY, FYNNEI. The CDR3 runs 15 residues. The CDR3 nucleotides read TGTGCCAGCAGTCGGGACAGGGGGGATCAAGAGACCCAGTACTTC. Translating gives CASSRDRGDQETQYF.